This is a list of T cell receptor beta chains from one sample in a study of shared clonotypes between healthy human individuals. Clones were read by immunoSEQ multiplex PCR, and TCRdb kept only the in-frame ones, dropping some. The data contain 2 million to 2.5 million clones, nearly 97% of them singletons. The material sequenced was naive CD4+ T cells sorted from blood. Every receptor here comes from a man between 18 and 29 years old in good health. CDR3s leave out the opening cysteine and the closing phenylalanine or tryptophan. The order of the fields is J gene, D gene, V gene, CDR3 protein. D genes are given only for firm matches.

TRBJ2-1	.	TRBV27	ASRGGSYNEQF
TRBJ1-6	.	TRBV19	ASNLDSTYNSPLH
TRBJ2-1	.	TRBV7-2	ASSRRTSFGWNEQF
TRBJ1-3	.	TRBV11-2	ASSSPVGPGNTIY
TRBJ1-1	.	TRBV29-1	SVVMGITEAF
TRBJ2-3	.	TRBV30	AWSVKPMPSTDTQY
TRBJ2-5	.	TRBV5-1	ASSPQGKQTQY
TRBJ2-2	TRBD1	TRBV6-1	ASGRTGVTGELF
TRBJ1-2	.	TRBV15	ATRGPALLDGYT
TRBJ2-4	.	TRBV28	ASSLSSLAKNIQY
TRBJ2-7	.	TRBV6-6	ASSYLSGYEQY
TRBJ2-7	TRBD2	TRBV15	ATSNSGLSSYEQY
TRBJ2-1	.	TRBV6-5	ASSRSSDNEQF
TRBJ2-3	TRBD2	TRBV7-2	ASSLGLAGRTDTQY
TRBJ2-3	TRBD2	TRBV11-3	ASREVLAGEVDTQY
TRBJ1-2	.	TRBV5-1	ASSLSSTNYGYT
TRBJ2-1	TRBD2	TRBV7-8	ASGAAGRSYNEQF
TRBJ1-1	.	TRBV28	ASSGGGGPDTEAF
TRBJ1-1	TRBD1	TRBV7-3	ASSGQGQQNTEAF
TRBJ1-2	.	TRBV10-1	ASSETGLYGYT
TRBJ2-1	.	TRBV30	AWSPTVGFEQF
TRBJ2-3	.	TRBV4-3	ASSPGPRTDTQY
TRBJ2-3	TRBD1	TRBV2	ASIGQGAPDTQY
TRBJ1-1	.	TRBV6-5	ASTRGTEGTEAF
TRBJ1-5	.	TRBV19	ASSIEWTPQH
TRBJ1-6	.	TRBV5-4	ASSLEGNNSPLH
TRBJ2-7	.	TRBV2	ASSLRGAGPYEQY
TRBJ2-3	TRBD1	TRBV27	ASSLWGTGSTDTQY
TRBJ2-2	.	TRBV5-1	ASSLDPGLGSGELF
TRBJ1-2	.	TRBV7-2	ASSPGLSNYGYT
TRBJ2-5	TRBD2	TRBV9	ASSAGTSGGYQETQY
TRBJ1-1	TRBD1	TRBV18	ASSPLGQGLTEAF
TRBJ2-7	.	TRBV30	AWSVREQY
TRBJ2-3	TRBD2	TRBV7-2	ASSSPPGLAGSTDTQY
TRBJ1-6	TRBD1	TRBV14	ASSQDGTANSPLH
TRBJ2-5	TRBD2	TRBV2	ASTTALSGATQETQY
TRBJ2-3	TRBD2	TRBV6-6	ASSIGLAGADTQY
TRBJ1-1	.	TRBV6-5	ASSYSTANTEAF
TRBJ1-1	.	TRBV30	ACASSGAEAF
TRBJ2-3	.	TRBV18	ASSLNGVQLPTDTQY
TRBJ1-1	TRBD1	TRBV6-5	ASSYGDRVNTEAF
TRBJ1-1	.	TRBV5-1	ASSFGHINTEAF
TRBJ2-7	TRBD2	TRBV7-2	ASSLGGRPYEQY
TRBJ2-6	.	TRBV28	ASSPLVGGGANVLT
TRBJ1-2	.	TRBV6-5	ASSYSGRPYGYT
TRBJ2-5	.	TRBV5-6	ASSYSGGETQY